In its sample, the clone carrying this T cell receptor (beta chain) was seen many times. What it recognizes is unknown. The sample originates from a study of T cells after yellow fever vaccination. Whole-study context: Low-cell-number fractions underwent preparation using SMART-Seq v4 Ultra Low Input.

For TCR, cDNA came from 5'RACE template switching, which added a universal primer site and UMIs. TCRdb recomputed calls from the 5' RACE reads with MiXCR, one row per CDR3 protein. In the table there are just under 600,000 distinct CDR3 sequences, approximately 13% of which are singletons. Study-wide results and caveats: The secondary T-cell response peaked on day 5, not day 15, but was weaker. Abundant clonotypes from the bulk population could contaminate FACS-sorted repertoires.

Sequenced material: PBMCs, taken on the day of the yellow fever booster vaccination. This receptor was obtained from a man aged 25-45 years who received the YFV17D yellow fever vaccine.

CDR3 sequence: CATNEAGSTDTQYF. As DNA, the CDR3 is TGTGCCACAAATGAGGCAGGGAGCACAGATACGCAGTATTTT. This rearrangement joins TRBV28 to TRBJ2-3, with a tentative D call TRBD1 (5 bases). Trimming took 10 bases from V and 0 from J, leaving 14 bases between them. The length of the CDR3 is 14 residues. Germline lookup yields CDR1 MDHEN and CDR2 SYDVKM.